This TCR beta chain emerged from a study of memory CD4+ T cells and cytomegalovirus serostatus (dated by TCRdb to about 2019). At the level of the whole study: The cohort included around 33 healthy adults from Belgium, of whom 9 were CMV seropositive and 24 were CMV seronegative. To replicate a published TCR-based CMV serostatus classifier, the researchers sequenced the CD4+ memory TCRbeta repertoires of a Belgian cohort whose cytomegalovirus serostatus was known. Summary of the overall study and its limitations: The results were interpreted as suggesting that the CMV-associated TCR signature is mostly present in the CD4+ memory repertoire. The original-framework classifier achieved a median bootstrapped AUC of 0.95 with a 95% CI of 0.76-1.00 on the Belgian cohort. Only CD4+CD45RO+ memory cells were sequenced, unlike the original study, which covered naive and memory CD4+ and CD8+ populations. Among the 160 or so previously reported CMV-associated TCRbeta sequences, 67 showed up in the CD4+ memory repertoires, with each one found in between one and five individuals. CMV serostatus prediction reached a median bootstrapped AUC of roughly 0.95 with the original framework and around 0.91 with a US-trained random forest.

A FACSAria II was used to sort memory CD4+ T cells, defined as single viable CD3+CD4+CD8-CD45RO+ cells. To determine CMV serostatus, a Roche Elecsys assay was used that detects serum IgG against CMV pp150, pp28, p38 and p52. After thawing, total CD4+ T cells were enriched by positive selection with CD4 magnetic microbeads. The samples came from a different study that was designed specifically to examine the CD4+ T cell memory repertoire. Following standard operating procedures, peripheral blood mononuclear cells were isolated and cryopreserved, while serum was kept at -80 degrees C. Staining used CD3-PerCP (BW264/56), CD4-APC (RPA-T4), CD45RO-PE (UCHT1) and CD8-Pacific Orange (3B5) antibodies, with Sytox blue excluding non-viable cells. Comment on this clone: What this receptor recognizes is not known. Base qualities are not recorded, but no much larger clone differs from it by a single base.

The junction shows trimming of 3 bases on V and 0 bases on J, plus 12 bases between the germline ends. Based on the germline V gene, the CDR1 and CDR2 sequences are MNHNS and SASEGT. Including cysteine and phenylalanine, the CDR3 has 15 amino acids. Only the CDR3 DNA stays, 45 bases, in frame from base 1. The Quick-DNA Microprep Kit was used to extract genomic DNA from the sorted cells. TCRbeta DNA was amplified with the immunoSEQ hsTCRbeta kit following the manufacturer's protocol. An Illumina MiSeq instrument was used to sequence the TCRbeta libraries. As for how the authors treated the data: Following removal of out-of-frame sequences, roughly 2 million distinct TCRbeta sequences were retained, with an average of approximately 69,000 per individual. Each individual was scored by the count of fewer than 200 previously reported CMV-associated TCRbeta sequences and the total productive distinct TCRbeta count. A beta-binomial model was reimplemented in Python, and scikit-learn random forests with default parameters were trained on data from the US cohort. Classifier performance on the Belgian cohort was reported as the median AUC with percentile confidence intervals calculated over 10,000 bootstrap iterations. The table was pulled from immuneACCESS by TCRdb, which kept in-frame rearrangements only. Such tables lose some clones; where checked, under half of the loss comes from unresolved V genes, and the rest has no known cause. V and J calls and clone size are copied from that table; D and trimming were computed from the DNA. This sample holds 85,000 to 100,000 clones; about four fifths were observed only once. Around 3.6% of the sample comes from the top ten.

The receptor was isolated from an adult in good health and CMV-seropositive. The sequence is built from TRBV6-1 and TRBJ2-7; the D gene lacks a confident call. Input material: memory CD4+ T cells from blood. The CDR3 has the sequence CASSDPPVGSYEQYF. Read as DNA, the sequence is TGTGCCAGCAGTGACCCCCCGGTCGGCTCCTACGAGCAGTACTTC.